These 13 T cell receptor beta chains share one sample of origin, sequenced in a study of immune cell composition in non-small cell lung cancer. The normal lung sample lay at least 3 cm, and maximally far, from the tumour. The repertoire was sequenced with immunoSEQ multiplex PCR; TCRdb's copy has only in-frame clones and lacks some. This sample yields more than 15,000 clones, of which 70% to 85% are seen a single time; 9.8% belongs to the top ten. The same sample was also used in a study of CD4 T cells in lung cancer.

Sequencing used non-adjacent lung tissue. The receptors come from a human donor with non-small cell lung cancer.

The chain employs TRBV14 and TRBJ2-7; no reliable D call. Trimming left V 0 bases short and J 3 bases short, with 12 bases between. The CDR3 sequence is 15 residues long. Germline CDR1 reads SGHDN; CDR2 reads FVKESK. CDR3 DNA: TGTGCCAGCAGCCAAGATAGGGCCAGAGACTACGAGCAGTACTTC. It encodes CASSQDRARDYEQYF.

The rearrangement joins TRBV7-2 to TRBJ2-1; D perhaps matches TRBD1 (7 bases). CDR1 is SGHTA and CDR2 is FQGNSA in the germline V gene. Trimming cost V 4 bases and J 8 bases, with 12 bases left between them. This CDR3 is 13 amino acids long. The CDR3 spells CASSSSRGDEQFF. CDR3 coding DNA: TGTGCCAGCAGCTCTAGCAGGGGGGATGAGCAGTTCTTC.

The CDR3 bases are TGTGCCAGCAGTGAAGGGGGCGCGGTACTAGAGACCCAGTACTTC. Translating it yields CASSEGGAVLETQYF. The genes are TRBV6-1 and TRBJ2-5; weak D call: TRBD1 (5 bases). Germline V gene lookup returns CDR1 MNHNS and CDR2 SASEGT. CDR3 length equals 15 residues. V dropped 1 base and J dropped 4 bases, with 13 bases sitting between them.

The rearrangement links TRBV2 to TRBJ2-1, with 7 bases fitting TRBD2. The length of the CDR3 is 14 residues. Germline CDR1 is SNHLY and CDR2 is FYNNEI. Trimming took 4 bases from V and 10 from J; bases not matched to a gene: 10. The CDR3 loop reads CASSGELGTTEQFF. CDR3 sequence (DNA): TGTGCCAGCAGTGGAGAACTTGGGACTACGGAGCAGTTCTTC. The full variable domain, in which reference TRBV2 and TRBJ2-1 provide the parts outside the CDR3, is EPEVTQTPSHQVTQMGQEVILRCVPISNHLYFYWYRQILGQKVEFLVSFYNNEISEKSEIFDDQFSVERPDGSNFTLKIRSTKLEDSAMYFCASSGELGTTEQFFGPGTRLTVL.

The rearrangement joins TRBV10-2 to TRBJ1-2; no clear D gene. Trimming took off 2 bases at V and 8 bases at J, with 15 bases between the two ends. The CDR3 spans 14 residues. The germline CDR1 and CDR2 sequences are WSHSY and SAAADI. CDR3 sequence (DNA): TGCGCCAGCAGTGAGAGGAGGGAGGTGCGGGGCTACACCTTC. Protein: CASSERREVRGYTF.

CDR3 sequence reads: CASSFLSGGAILLGTGELFF. CDR3 bases: TGTGCCAGCAGTTTTTTGAGCGGGGGGGCGATATTGTTAGGGACCGGGGAGCTGTTTTTT. V is TRBV27 and J is TRBJ2-2; 10 bases fit TRBD2. CDR3 length equals 20 residues. Germline CDR1 MNHEY, CDR2 SMNVEV (reference sequence). The V segment lost 3 bases and the J segment 5 bases; nucleotides outside the gene matches: 18.

Here the CDR3 DNA reads TGCGCCAGCAGCTTGGGTGCAGGGAACAATGAGCAGTTCTTC. Amino acids: CASSLGAGNNEQFF. J is TRBJ2-1 and V is TRBV5-1; weak D call: TRBD1 (5 bases). Germline CDR1 SGHRS, CDR2 YFSETQ. The CDR3 has 14 amino acids. Between the trimmed V and J ends, which lost 0 bases and 5 bases, there was a span of 9 bases.

This clone has a handful of counts. The chain couples TRBV6-5 to TRBJ2-3; TRBD2 aligns across 7 bases. This CDR3 spans 14 amino acids. Germline values: CDR1 MNHEY, CDR2 SVGAGI. V lost 5 bases, J lost 8 bases, and 10 bases stayed unmatched. The CDR3 DNA is TGTGCCAGCAGTCGAGAGCGGGGCGACAGTACGCAGTATTTT. Protein sequence: CASSRERGDSTQYF.

The chain recombines TRBV23-1 with TRBJ2-7; TRBD2 agrees at 11 bases. TRBV23-1 is reported as an ORF; its role is uncertain. The CDR3 spans 16 residues. The junction had 10 bases not matched to a gene; V was cut back by 3 bases and J by 6 bases. CDR3 nucleotide sequence: TGCGCCAGCAGTCACCTCCGGACTAGCGGGCCCGGCGAGCAGTACTTC. As protein: CASSHLRTSGPGEQYF.

This rearrangement joins TRBV6-5 to TRBJ2-1; D might be TRBD2 (5 bases). V lost 8 bases, J lost 8 bases, and 19 bases lay in between. Germline assignment: CDR1 MNHEY and CDR2 SVGAGI. The CDR3 extends over 14 amino acids. The CDR3 DNA follows: TGTGCCAGCTGCCCTCGCGGACTTAGCGATGAGCAGTTCTTC. Its translation: CASCPRGLSDEQFF.

Remarks on this clone: This sample also contains other DNA sequences that code for the same CDR3. The rearrangement links TRBV19 to TRBJ1-2, with D perhaps matching TRBD1 (6 bases). Germline V lookup: CDR1 LNHDA, CDR2 SQIVND (reference sequence). V was clipped by 5 bases and J by 4 bases, with 8 bases between them. The CDR3 length is 12 residues. The DNA for the CDR3 is TGTGCCAGTAGTCGAGGGGGCTATGGCTACACCTTC. This sequence encodes CASSRGGYGYTF.

The gene calls are TRBV7-8 and TRBJ1-2; 9 bases map to TRBD1. V was pared by 5 bases and J by 4 bases, with 11 bases of the junction left unmatched. Germline V gene lookup returns CDR1 SGHVS and CDR2 FQNEAQ. The CDR3 runs to 16 residues. The CDR3 loop is CASSPAGTGSSYGYTF. The CDR3 DNA reads as TGTGCCAGCAGCCCCGCAGGGACAGGGTCTAGCTATGGCTACACCTTC.

This rearrangement joins TRBV7-2 to TRBJ1-3; D gene uncertain. CDR1 SGHTA and CDR2 FQGNSA come from the germline V gene. The CDR3 consists of 15 residues. Trimming pared 5 bases from V and 8 bases from J, leaving 19 bases between. This CDR3 is CASSPTQVSGHTIYF. Written as DNA, the CDR3 is TGTGCCAGCAGCCCCACCCAGGTATCGGGCCACACCATATATTTT.